A selection of T cell receptor beta chains follows, all from one sample in a study of T cell responses to AZD1222 COVID-19 vaccine. Here immunoSEQ multiplex PCR was the method, and the copy in TCRdb shows in-frame clones only, minus some. This sample carries over 60,000 clones, around 90% of them seen once, and the ten largest clones take 24%. Sequenced here: peripheral blood, sampled on day 0 of AZD1222 vaccination. The receptors were sampled from an adult in good health. CDR3s include the opening cysteine and the closing phenylalanine or tryptophan. Each record gives: clone size, D gene, J gene, V gene, CDR3 protein, CDR3 DNA. D genes are given only for firm matches. Size values are once, few and many counts, or a class for expanded clones, and some rows have none.

abundance: -
d_gene: -
j_gene: TRBJ1-1
v_gene: TRBV9
CDR3aa: CASSALPSTEAFF
CDR3nt: TGTGCCAGCAGCGCCCTACCAAGCACTGAAGCTTTCTTT

abundance: -
d_gene: -
j_gene: TRBJ2-7
v_gene: TRBV7-9
CDR3aa: CASSAFRVEQYF
CDR3nt: TGTGCCAGCAGCGCATTCCGGGTCGAGCAGTACTTC

abundance: -
d_gene: -
j_gene: TRBJ1-2
v_gene: TRBV28
CDR3aa: CASSSGRNPNYGYTF
CDR3nt: TGTGCCAGCAGTTCCGGGAGGAACCCTAACTATGGCTACACCTTC

abundance: few
d_gene: -
j_gene: TRBJ2-1
v_gene: TRBV12-1
CDR3aa: CASSFDGPNVVQFF
CDR3nt: TGTGCCAGCAGCTTTGACGGTCCAAACGTCGTGCAGTTCTTC

abundance: -
d_gene: TRBD2
j_gene: TRBJ2-2
v_gene: TRBV2
CDR3aa: CASSALAGGLGELFF
CDR3nt: TGTGCCAGCAGTGCTCTAGCGGGGGGGCTCGGGGAGCTGTTTTTT

abundance: -
d_gene: -
j_gene: TRBJ2-1
v_gene: TRBV23-1
CDR3aa: CASSQIRFWQGLGNEQFF
CDR3nt: TGCGCCAGCAGTCAAATCAGGTTCTGGCAGGGTTTGGGCAATGAGCAGTTCTTC

abundance: -
d_gene: -
j_gene: TRBJ1-5
v_gene: TRBV5-5
CDR3aa: CASSSSPVSQPQHF
CDR3nt: TGTGCCAGCAGCTCTAGCCCTGTAAGTCAGCCCCAGCATTTT

abundance: -
d_gene: TRBD1
j_gene: TRBJ1-1
v_gene: TRBV5-5
CDR3aa: CASSPRTGDTEAFF
CDR3nt: TGTGCCAGCAGTCCCCGGACAGGGGATACTGAAGCTTTCTTT

abundance: once
d_gene: -
j_gene: TRBJ2-7
v_gene: TRBV4-3
CDR3aa: CASSQVLSHEQYF
CDR3nt: TGCGCCAGCAGCCAAGTTCTTAGCCACGAGCAGTACTTC

abundance: -
d_gene: TRBD1
j_gene: TRBJ1-2
v_gene: TRBV9
CDR3aa: CASSRPGQAVGYTF
CDR3nt: TGTGCCAGCAGCAGACCGGGACAGGCTGTTGGCTACACCTTC

abundance: -
d_gene: -
j_gene: TRBJ1-4
v_gene: TRBV12-2
CDR3aa: CASRLEREQGGEKLFF
CDR3nt: TGTGCAAGTCGCTTAGAGAGGGAACAGGGCGGTGAAAAACTGTTTTTT

abundance: -
d_gene: -
j_gene: TRBJ1-3
v_gene: TRBV18
CDR3aa: CASSPLATRIGNTIYF
CDR3nt: TGTGCCAGCTCACCACTAGCGACACGGATTGGAAACACCATATATTTT

abundance: -
d_gene: -
j_gene: TRBJ1-1
v_gene: TRBV3-1/TRBV3-2
CDR3aa: CASSRSSDSEAFF
CDR3nt: TGTGCCAGCAGCCGTTCCTCCGACAGTGAAGCTTTCTTT

abundance: -
d_gene: -
j_gene: TRBJ2-7
v_gene: TRBV3-1/TRBV3-2
CDR3aa: CASSLVGSYEQYF
CDR3nt: TGTGCCAGCAGCCTAGTGGGGTCCTACGAGCAGTACTTC